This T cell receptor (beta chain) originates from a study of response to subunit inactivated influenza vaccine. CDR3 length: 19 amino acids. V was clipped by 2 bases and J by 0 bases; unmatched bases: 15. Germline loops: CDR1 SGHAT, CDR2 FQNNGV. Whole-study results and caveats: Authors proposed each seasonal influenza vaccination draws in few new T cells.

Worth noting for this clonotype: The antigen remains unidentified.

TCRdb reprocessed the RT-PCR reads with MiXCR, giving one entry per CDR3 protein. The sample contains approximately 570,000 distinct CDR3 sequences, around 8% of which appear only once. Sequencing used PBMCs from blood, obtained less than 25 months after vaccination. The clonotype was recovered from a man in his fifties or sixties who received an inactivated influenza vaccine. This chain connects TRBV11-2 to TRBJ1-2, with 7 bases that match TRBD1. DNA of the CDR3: TGTGCCAGCAGCTTATTTTCATTGGGACAGATCACCCCTAACTATGGCTACACCTTC. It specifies CASSLFSLGQITPNYGYTF.